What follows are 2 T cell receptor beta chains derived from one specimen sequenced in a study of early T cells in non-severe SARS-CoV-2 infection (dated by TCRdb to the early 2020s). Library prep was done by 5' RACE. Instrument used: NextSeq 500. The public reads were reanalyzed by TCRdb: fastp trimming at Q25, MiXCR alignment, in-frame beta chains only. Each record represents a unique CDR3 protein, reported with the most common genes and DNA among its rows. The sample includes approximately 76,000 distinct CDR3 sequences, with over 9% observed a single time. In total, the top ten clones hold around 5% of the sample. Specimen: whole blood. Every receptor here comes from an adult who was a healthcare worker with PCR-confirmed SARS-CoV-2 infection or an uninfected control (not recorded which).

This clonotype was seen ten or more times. The CDR3 sequence: CASSRGVNEQYF. DNA of the CDR3: TGTGCCAGCAGCCGTGGGGTCAACGAGCAGTACTTC. This sequence joins TRBV7-2 and TRBJ2-7, with unresolved D. V lost 5 bases to trimming and J lost 5 bases, with 10 bases between them. The CDR3 consists of 12 residues. Per the germline V gene, CDR1 is SGHTA and CDR2 is FQGNSA.

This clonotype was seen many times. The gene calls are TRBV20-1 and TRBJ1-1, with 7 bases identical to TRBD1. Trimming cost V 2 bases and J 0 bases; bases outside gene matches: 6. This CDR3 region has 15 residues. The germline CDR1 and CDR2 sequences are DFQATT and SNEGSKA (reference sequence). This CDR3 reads CSARILQGMNTEAFF. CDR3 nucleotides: TGCAGTGCTAGAATCCTACAGGGGATGAACACTGAAGCTTTCTTT.